The 32 T cell receptor beta chains reported below all come from one sample, sequenced in a study of cytomegalovirus exposure and HLA in healthy donors. Primers: 60 Vbeta forward and 13 Jbeta reverse. Some clones are missing from TCRdb's copy, which holds only in-frame ones; the method was immunoSEQ multiplex PCR. The sample shows some 150,000 clones, roughly 70% of them seen only once. The specimen was PBMCs. Source of these receptors: a woman aged 30 to 39 in good health and CMV-seronegative.

The rearrangement links TRBV9 to TRBJ1-1; TRBD1 might be the D (6 bases). V gave up 0 bases and J gave up 7 bases, with 16 bases separating them. From germline, CDR1 is SGDLS and CDR2 YYNGEE. This CDR3 region has 15 residues. The CDR3, as DNA: TGTGCCAGCAGCGTAGAGATCCATAGAGGGGGTGAAGCTTTCTTT. Translation gives CASSVEIHRGGEAFF.

This clone was detected a few times. This chain uses TRBV4-1 with TRBJ1-1; D remains unclear. Trimming removed 0 bases from V and 3 bases from J, with 5 bases in between. The germline V gene encodes CDR1 MGHRA and CDR2 YSYEKL. The CDR3 has 13 residues. The CDR3 nucleotides are TGCGCCAGCAGCCAAGAAACTCACACTGAAGCTTTCTTT. Its protein is CASSQETHTEAFF.

The V and J genes are TRBV9 and TRBJ2-2, with D perhaps TRBD2 (6 bases). Germline CDR1 and CDR2: SGDLS and YYNGEE. Trimming left V 4 bases short and J 4 bases short, with 14 bases between. This CDR3 region has 15 residues. The CDR3 protein is CASSLRESATGELFF. CDR3 bases: TGTGCCAGCAGCCTTCGGGAGTCAGCCACCGGGGAGCTGTTTTTT. The full variable domain, completed using reference TRBV9 and TRBJ2-2, is DSGVTQTPKHLITATGQRVTLRCSPRSGDLSVYWYQQSLDQGLQFLIQYYNGEERAKGNILERFSAQQFPDLHSELNLSSLELGDSALYFCASSLRESATGELFFGEGSRLTVL.

As for this clone: At one end, the junction sequence differs from germline, possibly due to a read error. The chain is built from TRBV7-9 and TRBJ1-5, with D hard to call. This CDR3 is 12 amino acids long. From germline, CDR1 is SEHNR and CDR2 FQNEAQ (reference sequence). The DNA of the CDR3 is TGTTCCAGCAGTCAGGATTTGCAGCCCCAGCATTTT. It yields the protein CSSSQDLQPQHF. Together with reference TRBV7-9 and TRBJ1-5, the CDR3 gives the full variable domain: DTGVSQNPRHKITKRGQNVTFRCDPISEHNRLYWYRQTLGQGPEFLTYFQNEAQLEKSRLLSDRFSAERPKGSFSTLEIQRTEQGDSAMYLCSSSQDLQPQHFGDGTRLSIL.

The sample holds a few counts of this clone. The V call is TRBV6-6, the J call TRBJ1-1; the match to TRBD1 covers 7 bases. This CDR3 spans 15 amino acids. Germline assignment: CDR1 MNHNY and CDR2 SVGAGI (reference sequence). Trimming cost V 1 base and J 6 bases; bases outside gene matches: 8. CDR3 DNA: TGTGCCAGCAGTTACTACCTGACAGGGAAGCCTGAAGCTTTCTTT. Amino acid sequence: CASSYYLTGKPEAFF.

The chain employs TRBV7-2 and TRBJ2-1; 14 bases are a match to TRBD2. This CDR3 has 17 residues. Germline loops: CDR1 SGHTA, CDR2 FQGNSA. V gave up 1 base and J gave up 6 bases; unmatched junction bases: 5. CDR3 bases: TGTGCCAGCAGCTTAGAGGGACTAGCGGGAGCCGCCAATGAGCAGTTCTTC. This sequence encodes CASSLEGLAGAANEQFF.

This clone was counted a single time. The chain couples TRBV11-3 to TRBJ2-3, with TRBD2 identical over 7 bases. The ends lost 3 bases at V and 2 bases at J; junction bases unmatched: 5. This CDR3 is 15 amino acids long. Germline-derived CDR1 and CDR2 are SGHNT and YENEEA. The CDR3 loop is CASSFGGGLTDTQYF. The CDR3 nucleotides read TGTGCCAGCAGCTTTGGCGGGGGACTCACAGATACGCAGTATTTT.

In the case of this clone: The identical CDR3 is also encoded by other nucleotide sequences in the sample. The chain links TRBV6-5 to TRBJ1-5, with D possibly TRBD1 on 5 matching bases. The CDR3 is 14 residues long. Trimming left V 6 bases short and J 0 bases short, with 9 bases between. Germline CDR1 reads MNHEY; CDR2 reads SVGAGI. The CDR3 loop reads CASSPRGSNQPQHF. In nucleotides, the CDR3 is TGTGCCAGCAGCCCTAGGGGTAGCAATCAGCCCCAGCATTTT.

Comment on this clone: Other nucleotide sequences in the sample specify the same CDR3. V usage is TRBV5-1 and J usage is TRBJ2-1, with 10 bases lining up with TRBD1. Germline assignment: CDR1 SGHRS and CDR2 YFSETQ. The V and J ends lost 4 bases and 4 bases, in that order; junction bases with no gene match: 2. This CDR3 comprises 14 residues. The CDR3 region is CASSLGQGYNEQFF. The CDR3 DNA reads TGCGCCAGCAGCCTGGGACAGGGGTACAATGAGCAGTTCTTC.

The table lists this clone with a few counts. The V and J genes are TRBV7-8 and TRBJ2-1; 15 bases map to TRBD2. The CDR3 sequence is 18 residues long. Germline V lookup: CDR1 SGHVS, CDR2 FQNEAQ. V lost 5 bases and J lost 5; bases outside the gene matches: 10. DNA for the CDR3: TGTGCCAGCAGCCCAGTAGGAGGGACTAGCGGGAGGAACAATGAGCAGTTCTTC. The encoded protein is CASSPVGGTSGRNNEQFF.

V usage is TRBV4-1 and J usage is TRBJ2-5, with TRBD2 identical over 7 bases. From germline, CDR1 is MGHRA and CDR2 YSYEKL. Trimming cost V 1 base and J 5 bases; bases outside gene matches: 10. The CDR3 has 16 residues. Written as DNA, the CDR3 is TGCGCCAGCAGCCAAGGAGGGGCGGGAGCGTCTGAGACCCAGTACTTC. Translating gives CASSQGGAGASETQYF.

The rearrangement links TRBV28 to TRBJ1-5; the match to TRBD1 covers 7 bases. The CDR3 has 15 amino acids. Germline loops: CDR1 MDHEN, CDR2 SYDVKM. V was pared by 6 bases and J by 0 bases, with 5 bases of the junction left unmatched. DNA for the CDR3: TGTGCCAGCAGACTACAGGGGAATAGCAATCAGCCCCAGCATTTT. This gives the protein CASRLQGNSNQPQHF.

This clone showed up just once. The rearrangement uses TRBV10-3 and TRBJ1-2, with 7 bases lining up with TRBD1. The germline CDR1 and CDR2 sequences are ENHRY and SYGVKD. V gave up 2 bases and J gave up 6 bases; unmatched junction bases: 9. CDR3 length: 15 amino acids. The CDR3 region is CAISETGEFSDGYTF. As DNA, the CDR3 is TGTGCCATCAGTGAGACAGGGGAGTTCTCAGATGGCTACACCTTC.

This clone came up once. The J gene is TRBJ2-3, the V gene TRBV25-1; D possibly corresponds to TRBD1 (5 bases). This CDR3 is 13 amino acids long. Germline V CDR1 and CDR2: MGHDK, SYGVNS. With 4 bases removed from V and 6 bases from J, the gap between germline ends came to 11 bases. CDR3 in amino acids: CASSGGRADTQYF. As DNA, the CDR3 is TGTGCCAGCAGTGGGGGCCGCGCGGATACGCAGTATTTT.

The chain has TRBV5-1 and TRBJ2-1, with D hard to call. Germline CDR1 is SGHRS and CDR2 is YFSETQ. V was pared by 2 bases and J by 1 base, with 10 bases between. This CDR3 region has 15 residues. CDR3 coding DNA: TGCGCCAGCAGCTTCGGAGCAGCTTCCTACAATGAGCAGTTCTTC. Translated, it gives CASSFGAASYNEQFF.

This clone was counted only a few times. The chain links TRBV5-1 to TRBJ1-3, with D unresolved. The germline gives CDR1 SGHRS, CDR2 YFSETQ. The CDR3 contains 14 residues. V was shortened by 3 bases and J by 0 bases, with 7 bases between the two germline ends. The CDR3 nucleotides are TGCGCCAGCAGCTCCGGGAACTCTGGAAACACCATATATTTT. It codes for CASSSGNSGNTIYF.

This sequence joins TRBV6-4 and TRBJ2-3; the D gene is possibly TRBD1 (5 bases). The CDR3 extends over 16 amino acids. V lost 2 bases and J lost 2, with 14 bases in between. Germline V gives CDR1 MRHNA, CDR2 SNTAGT. CDR3 sequence (DNA): TGTGCCAGCAGTGACCGCCGGACATCGAACACAGATACGCAGTATTTT. This codes for CASSDRRTSNTDTQYF.

In this sample, this clone turned up a few times. One end of the junction fails to match germline, which may point to a read error. V and J are TRBV7-3 and TRBJ2-1; no reliable D call. Germline V gene lookup returns CDR1 SGHTA and CDR2 FQGTGA. The CDR3 has 13 amino acids. CDR3 sequence reads: CASSLSTSGEQFF. The CDR3 region has the DNA TGTGCCAGCAGTTTAAGTACCTCAGGTGAGCAGTTCTTC.

The rearrangement joins TRBV6-6 to TRBJ2-5; perhaps TRBD1 as D (5 bases). The germline CDR1 and CDR2 sequences are MNHNY and SVGAGI (reference sequence). The CDR3 spans 14 residues. Trimming took 0 bases from V and 1 from J, leaving 6 bases between them. The CDR3 DNA sequence: TGTGCCAGCAGTTACTCCGACAGCCAAGAGACCCAGTACTTC. It codes for CASSYSDSQETQYF.

This rearrangement joins TRBV7-6 to TRBJ2-2; D is unclear. The V gene's germline CDR1 is SGHVS and CDR2 FNYEAQ. V lost 5 bases, J lost 1 base, and 8 bases lay in between. The CDR3 sequence is 14 residues long. CDR3 sequence (DNA): TGTGCCAGCAGCCCCAAACTGAACACCGGGGAGCTGTTTTTT. This encodes CASSPKLNTGELFF.

This clone turned up a few times. CDR3 sequence reads: CASSAWTGGERETQYF. The DNA for the CDR3 is TGTGCCAGTAGTGCATGGACAGGGGGCGAGAGAGAGACCCAGTACTTC. This sequence joins TRBV19 and TRBJ2-5; TRBD1 agrees at 11 bases. The CDR3 contains 16 residues. V lost 5 bases to trimming and J lost 4 bases; unmatched junction nucleotides: 9. CDR1 is LNHDA, CDR2 SQIVND, per germline (reference sequence).

The V gene is TRBV2, the J gene TRBJ2-1; 7 nucleotides match TRBD1. CDR1 and CDR2 from the germline V gene are SNHLY and FYNNEI. The CDR3 contains 13 residues. With 8 bases clipped from V and 3 bases from J, the junction kept 4 bases outside the gene matches. CDR3 amino acids: CASGDRDYNEQFF. The CDR3 DNA reads TGTGCCAGCGGAGACAGGGACTACAATGAGCAGTTCTTC.

This chain connects TRBV14 to TRBJ1-1; D is unresolved. Trimming left V 3 bases short and J 10 bases short, with 12 bases between. CDR1 is SGHDN, CDR2 FVKESK, per germline. The CDR3 has 12 residues. CDR3 loop: CASSQSGLTAFF. The DNA for the CDR3 is TGTGCCAGCAGCCAGTCAGGCCTTACAGCTTTCTTT.

The chain employs TRBV4-1 and TRBJ2-1; D is perhaps TRBD1 (6 bases). The CDR3 covers 17 residues. Deletions cut 1 base from V and 4 bases from J, with 17 bases between. Per the germline V gene, CDR1 is MGHRA and CDR2 is YSYEKL. In DNA form, the CDR3 reads TGCGCCAGCAGCCAAGCCGAGTTGATGCAGGGGTACAATGAGCAGTTCTTC. Translating it yields CASSQAELMQGYNEQFF.

The CDR3 sequence is CASSQPGGGKYNEQFF. CDR3 nucleotide sequence: TGTGCCAGCAGCCAGCCAGGGGGCGGGAAATACAATGAGCAGTTCTTC. The rearrangement links TRBV14 to TRBJ2-1, with 8 bases identical to TRBD1. Germline CDR1 SGHDN, CDR2 FVKESK. Unmatched junction bases numbered 8, after V lost 3 bases and J lost 4 bases. The CDR3 has 16 residues.

The chain is built from TRBV4-2 and TRBJ1-5; 9 nucleotides line up with TRBD1. The V and J ends lost 0 bases and 6 bases, in that order; junction bases with no gene match: 9. The length of the CDR3 is 17 residues. The germline V gene encodes CDR1 LGHNA and CDR2 YNFKEQ. CDR3 protein: CASSQDLRTGVRQPQHF. In DNA, the CDR3 is TGTGCCAGCAGCCAAGATCTTAGGACAGGGGTTCGTCAGCCCCAGCATTTT.

This clone has only a few counts. The chain employs TRBV5-6 and TRBJ2-1; the D gene is possibly TRBD2 (6 bases). V lost 2 bases, J lost 0 bases, and 9 bases lay in between. Germline CDR1 reads SGHDT; CDR2 reads YYEEEE. This CDR3 has 15 amino acids. The CDR3 nucleotides read TGTGCCAGCAGCTTCTGGGGGGACTCCTACAATGAGCAGTTCTTC. Its translation is CASSFWGDSYNEQFF.

This chain connects TRBV5-4 to TRBJ2-5, with TRBD2 matching over 8 bases. V trimming: 4 bases; J trimming: 0 bases; junction bases outside the gene matches: 2. Germline CDR1 and CDR2: SGHNT and YYREEE (reference sequence). The CDR3 is 14 residues long. CDR3 region: CASSVSGDQETQYF. CDR3 DNA sequence: TGTGCCAGCAGCGTTAGCGGGGACCAAGAGACCCAGTACTTC.

V is TRBV27 and J is TRBJ2-7; D may be TRBD2 (7 bases). V was trimmed by 7 bases and J by 7 bases, leaving 20 bases between them. CDR1 and CDR2 (germline): MNHEY, SMNVEV (reference sequence). CDR3 length: 14 residues. The CDR3 DNA sequence: TGTGCCAGCAACCGGGACGGGGGGCATAGGGAGCAGTACTTC. As protein: CASNRDGGHREQYF.

The chain couples TRBV7-6 to TRBJ2-3, with 10 bases matching TRBD2. Germline lookup yields CDR1 SGHVS and CDR2 FNYEAQ. The CDR3 extends over 15 amino acids. The trim removed 5 bases at V and 5 bases at J, leaving 7 bases unmatched. The DNA of the CDR3 is TGTGCCAGCAGCCAAAGCGGGGGGGAGGTAGATACGCAGTATTTT. Protein product: CASSQSGGEVDTQYF.

V and J are TRBV19 and TRBJ2-1; 9 bases fit TRBD2. Germline-derived CDR1 and CDR2 are LNHDA and SQIVND (reference sequence). There are 13 residues in the CDR3. Germline trimming cut 9 bases from V and 5 bases from J; bases unmatched to any gene: 5. The CDR3 here is CASAGGRNNEQFF. As DNA, the CDR3 is TGTGCCAGCGCGGGAGGGCGTAACAATGAGCAGTTCTTC.

The rearrangement links TRBV2 to TRBJ1-5, with D possibly being TRBD1 (5 bases). V was cut by 3 bases and J by 7 bases, with 13 bases left in between. The CDR3 covers 14 residues. Germline loops: CDR1 SNHLY, CDR2 FYNNEI. CDR3 amino acids: CASSDRGGGQPQHF. For the CDR3, the DNA is TGTGCCAGCAGTGACCGCGGGGGTGGACAGCCCCAGCATTTT.